The 20 T cell receptor beta chains in this list originate from one sample, sequenced in a study of T cells expressing NK-cell markers. Following a re-call of the 5' RACE reads, TCRdb has one entry per CDR3 protein and lacks DNA. Its table records about 390,000 distinct CDR3 sequences. Material: blood T cells: a sorted CD56 or NKG2C T cell subset, CD4+ or CD8+ T cells, or bulk PBMC T cells (not recorded which). Receptor source: a woman in her forties or fifties in good health.

V and J are TRBV10-3 and TRBJ2-1; the D call of TRBD2 rests on TCRdb alone, since no DNA is present to check it. This CDR3 comprises 18 residues. Germline-derived CDR1 and CDR2 are ENHRY and SYGVKD. CDR3 protein: CAISEPGLAGGPYNEQFF.

The rearrangement links TRBV27 to TRBJ2-2; TCRdb returns TRBD2, unconfirmable since there is no DNA. CDR3 length equals 15 residues. From germline, CDR1 is MNHEY and CDR2 SMNVEV (reference sequence). The CDR3 sequence is CASGLAGGPTGELFF.

The rearrangement links TRBV11-3 to TRBJ1-2. The CDR3 totals 13 residues. Germline CDR1 is SGHNT and CDR2 is YENEEA. The chain's CDR3 is CASSSPRLYGYTF.

This sequence joins TRBV5-1 and TRBJ2-3; TCRdb selects TRBD2, and the lack of DNA leaves this call unchecked. Germline V gives CDR1 SGHRS, CDR2 YFSETQ. The CDR3 has 16 residues. CDR3 residues: CASSRAGAGVKDTQYF.

V and J are TRBV3-1 and TRBJ2-4; the D gene TCRdb calls, TRBD2, cannot be checked with no DNA. Germline V gene lookup returns CDR1 LGHDT and CDR2 YNNKEL (reference sequence). The CDR3 is made up of 15 amino acids. CDR3: CASSPTGTSGNIQYF.

The chain has TRBV7-2 and TRBJ2-3. From germline, CDR1 is SGHTA and CDR2 FQGNSA. This CDR3 has 14 amino acids. CDR3 in amino acids: CASSLAQNTDTQYF.

The chain uses TRBV20-1 and TRBJ2-5; no DNA is available, so the TRBD1 call from TCRdb remains unchecked. Germline loops: CDR1 DFQATT, CDR2 SNEGSKA (reference sequence). The CDR3 length is 16 residues. CDR3: CSATTRGGPGGGIQYF.

The chain carries TRBV29-1 and TRBJ2-3; the D call from TCRdb, TRBD1, cannot be confirmed without DNA. The CDR3 consists of 15 residues. The germline CDR1 and CDR2 sequences are SQVTM and ANQGSEA. The CDR3 reads CSVGIDRRVGDTQYF.

The V and J genes are TRBV5-1 and TRBJ1-2; TCRdb selects TRBD1, and the lack of DNA leaves this call unchecked. CDR1 and CDR2 (germline): SGHRS, YFSETQ. The CDR3 loop spans 13 amino acids. CDR3 region: CASSPTPGSGYTF.

This chain connects TRBV7-2 to TRBJ2-1; with no DNA, the TCRdb D assignment of TRBD1 cannot be verified. Germline loops: CDR1 SGHTA, CDR2 FQGNSA. This CDR3 spans 12 amino acids. The CDR3 protein is CASSPWGNEQFF.

The CDR3 is CSASLAGVTYNEQFF. The genes are TRBV20-1 and TRBJ2-1; the TCRdb D gene call, TRBD2, has no DNA to confirm it. The length of the CDR3 is 15 residues. Germline V gene lookup returns CDR1 DFQATT and CDR2 SNEGSKA (reference sequence).

This sequence joins TRBV29-1 and TRBJ2-3; TCRdb calls TRBD2, which cannot be checked without DNA. Per the germline V gene, CDR1 is SQVTM and CDR2 is ANQGSEA. The CDR3 is 15 residues long. CDR3 sequence: CSYHGVAGSSDTQYF.

CDR3: CASSWGGFATGELFF. This sequence joins TRBV12-3 or TRBV12-4 and TRBJ2-2; the D call from TCRdb, TRBD1, cannot be confirmed without DNA. This CDR3 has 15 residues.

The rearrangement joins TRBV6-1 to TRBJ2-7; there is no DNA to check the TCRdb D call of TRBD1. This CDR3 has 14 residues. CDR1 MNHNS and CDR2 SASEGT come from the germline V gene. The CDR3 is CASSALLTGYEQYF.

The chain employs TRBV12-3 or TRBV12-4 and TRBJ2-6; absent DNA, TCRdb's TRBD1 call cannot be checked. The CDR3 spans 14 residues. This chain's CDR3 is CASTTGTGANVLTF.

The chain recombines TRBV29-1 with TRBJ2-7; TCRdb lists TRBD1, though no DNA is available to test this call. This CDR3 comprises 11 residues. In germline, CDR1 is SQVTM, CDR2 ANQGSEA. Here the CDR3 reads CSAGTAVEQYF.

The rearrangement links TRBV12-3 or TRBV12-4 to TRBJ1-1; TCRdb lists TRBD1, though no DNA is available to test this call. The length of the CDR3 is 13 residues. The CDR3 spells CASTIDREDEAFF.

J is TRBJ1-2 and V is TRBV20-1. Looked up from germline, CDR1 is DFQATT and CDR2 is SNEGSKA (reference sequence). The CDR3 contains 12 residues. Here the CDR3 reads CSVGINLRGYTF.

This CDR3 reads CASSPPIGADTQYF. This chain links TRBV6-5 with TRBJ2-3; TCRdb returns TRBD1, unconfirmable since there is no DNA. Germline V gene data show CDR1 as MNHEY and CDR2 as SVGAGI. CDR3 size: 14 residues.

The CDR3 spells CASSPYRGLKGYTF. This rearrangement joins TRBV27 to TRBJ1-2; checking the TCRdb D call of TRBD1 is not possible without DNA. The germline gives CDR1 MNHEY, CDR2 SMNVEV (reference sequence). The length of the CDR3 is 14 residues.